Given below is one T cell receptor (beta chain) in context. What it binds is not known. Libraries of TCR beta chains were produced by 5' RACE (UMI-labeled). TCRdb reprocessed the 5' RACE reads, keeping one entry per CDR3 protein, no DNA. This table lists several thousand distinct CDR3 sequences. This record comes from a study of human CD8 memory T cell subsets. General study findings and limits: Going by Chao1 estimates, stem-like memory T cells seemed to be more diverse than precursor exhausted T cells.

CCR7+ PD-1+ TIGIT+ early memory CD8+ cells with dysfunctional traits were TPEX. RNA originated from duplicate vials containing roughly 150,000 sorted CD8+ T cells per subset. This receptor was identified in a human donor in good health. The sequenced sample consisted of CD8+ T cells from PBMCs.

The CDR3 loop reads CSARDGGGWDTQYF. The rearrangement links TRBV20-1 to TRBJ2-3; checking the TCRdb D call of TRBD2 is not possible without DNA. The germline V gene has CDR1 DFQATT and CDR2 SNEGSKA (reference sequence). CDR3 length: 14 residues.